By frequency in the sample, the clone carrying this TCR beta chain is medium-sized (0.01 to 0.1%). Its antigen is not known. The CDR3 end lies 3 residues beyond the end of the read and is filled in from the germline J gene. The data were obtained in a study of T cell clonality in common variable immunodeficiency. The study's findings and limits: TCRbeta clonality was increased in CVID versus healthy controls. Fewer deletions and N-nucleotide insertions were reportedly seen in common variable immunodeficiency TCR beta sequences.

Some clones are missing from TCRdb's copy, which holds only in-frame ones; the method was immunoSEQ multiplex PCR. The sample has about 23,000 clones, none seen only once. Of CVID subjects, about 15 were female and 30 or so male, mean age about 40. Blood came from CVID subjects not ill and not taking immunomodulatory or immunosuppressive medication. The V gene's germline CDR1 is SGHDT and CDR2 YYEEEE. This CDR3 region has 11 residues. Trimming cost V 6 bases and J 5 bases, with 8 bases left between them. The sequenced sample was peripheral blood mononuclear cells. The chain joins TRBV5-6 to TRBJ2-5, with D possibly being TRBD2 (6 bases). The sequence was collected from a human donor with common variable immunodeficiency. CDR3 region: CASTRGETQYF. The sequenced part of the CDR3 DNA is TGTGCCAGCACCCGGGGGGAGACC. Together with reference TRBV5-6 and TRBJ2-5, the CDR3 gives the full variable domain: DAGVTQSPTHLIKTRGQQVTLRCSPKSGHDTVSWYQQALGQGPQFIFQYYEEEERQRGNFPDRFSGHQFPNYSSELNVNALLLGDSALYLCASTRGETQYFGPGTRLLVL.